Shown below are 23 T cell receptor beta chains from a single sample sequenced in a study of beta chain features in type 1 diabetes. Study conclusions and caveats: In every one of the four CD4+ subsets, TCRB CDR3s were moderately but significantly shorter in Type 1 diabetes patients.

Expressed TCRB transcripts got sequenced, as all isolated RNA was reverse transcribed. Here immunoSEQ multiplex PCR was the method, and the copy in TCRdb shows in-frame clones only, minus some. Among over 150,000 clones listed, about a tenth were seen once. These receptors' targets are unknown. The sample was central memory CD4+ T cells from blood. The receptor source for this set is a man aged 30 to 45 with type 1 diabetes.

This chain connects TRBV15 to TRBJ2-5; 10 bases are shared with TRBD1. CDR1 is LNHNV, CDR2 YYDKDF, per germline (reference sequence). The CDR3 sequence is 16 residues long. V lost 1 base and J lost 5; bases outside the gene matches: 7. This CDR3 reads CATSRALGQGVETQYF. CDR3 in DNA: TGTGCCACCAGCAGAGCCCTAGGACAGGGGGTCGAGACCCAGTACTTC.

This clone was counted between two and nine times. The CDR3 sequence: CASSKGQGSWTDTQYF. Here the CDR3 DNA reads TGTGCCAGTAGTAAGGGACAGGGGAGTTGGACAGATACGCAGTATTTT. The V and J genes are TRBV19 and TRBJ2-3, with 10 bases that match TRBD1. V shed 4 bases and J 3 bases; nucleotides not matched to a gene: 7. The CDR3 has 16 residues. The V gene's germline CDR1 is LNHDA and CDR2 SQIVND (reference sequence).

This clone appeared a few times. This chain connects TRBV7-3 to TRBJ1-3; the match to TRBD1 covers 9 bases. J lost 4 bases, V lost 0 bases, and 4 bases had no gene match. The CDR3 is made up of 16 amino acids. Germline assignment: CDR1 SGHTA and CDR2 FQGTGA. The CDR3 loop reads CASSLTGQGAGNTIYF. The CDR3 nucleotides are TGTGCCAGCAGCTTAACGGGACAGGGCGCCGGAAACACCATATATTTT.

There are a few counts of this clone. The CDR3 region is CASSLRLDSYNEQFF. CDR3 nucleotide sequence: TGTGCCAGCAGCTTACGACTAGATTCCTACAATGAGCAGTTCTTC. V gene TRBV7-9 combines with J gene TRBJ2-1; TRBD2 is a possible D gene (6 bases). Trimming pared 2 bases from V and 1 base from J, leaving 9 bases between. The CDR3 totals 15 residues. Per germline, CDR1 SEHNR and CDR2 FQNEAQ (reference sequence).

This clone was picked up a small number of times. The chain employs TRBV5-1 and TRBJ1-4; no reliable D call. This CDR3 is 14 amino acids long. Germline V gives CDR1 SGHRS, CDR2 YFSETQ. Trimming removed 2 bases from V and 3 bases from J, with 8 bases in between. Written as DNA, the CDR3 is TGCGCCAGCAGCTTCAATAGCGCTAATGAAAAACTGTTTTTT. It specifies CASSFNSANEKLFF.

This clone was detected only a few times. CDR3 sequence reads: CASSFLPTGELSQPQHF. In DNA, the CDR3 is TGTGCCAGCAGTTTCCTCCCGACAGGGGAATTAAGTCAGCCCCAGCATTTT. The V gene is TRBV27, the J gene TRBJ1-5; 8 bases are shared with TRBD1. Unmatched junction bases numbered 13, after V lost 3 bases and J lost 6 bases. This CDR3 has 17 residues. In germline, CDR1 is MNHEY, CDR2 SMNVEV (reference sequence).

This clone has more than one count but fewer than ten. The rearrangement links TRBV2 to TRBJ2-3, with D tentatively TRBD1 (5 bases). Germline V gene lookup returns CDR1 SNHLY and CDR2 FYNNEI. The V and J ends lost 7 bases and 0 bases respectively, with 11 bases between them. The CDR3 runs 14 residues. The CDR3 loop reads CASTRTSSTDTQYF. CDR3 nucleotide sequence: TGTGCCAGCACGCGGACATCGAGCACAGATACGCAGTATTTT.

This clone was recorded many times. The chain joins TRBV4-3 to TRBJ2-1; D is possibly TRBD2 (5 bases). The germline V gene encodes CDR1 LGHNA and CDR2 YSLEER. The CDR3 extends over 13 amino acids. V lost 0 bases and J 9 bases, leaving 9 bases between the germline ends. CDR3 region: CASSQDREREQFF. The CDR3 nucleotides read TGCGCCAGCAGCCAAGATAGGGAGCGTGAGCAGTTCTTC.

This clone has just a few counts. J is TRBJ1-1 and V is TRBV18; possible D gene TRBD1, 6 bases. The CDR3 spans 14 residues. The germline V gene encodes CDR1 KGHSH and CDR2 LQKENI. V was pared by 5 bases and J by 0 bases, with 10 bases between. For the CDR3, the DNA is TGTGCCAGCTCATCGGACAGATTGAACACTGAAGCTTTCTTT. Its protein product is CASSSDRLNTEAFF.

This clone was seen a handful of times. The V and J genes are TRBV12-5 and TRBJ2-1; 9 bases are shared with TRBD1. This CDR3 has 13 amino acids. Germline-derived CDR1 and CDR2 are LGHNT and FRNRAP. The CDR3 region has the DNA TGTGCGAGCGCGGGACAGGGCATCAATGAGCAGTTCTTC. This encodes CASAGQGINEQFF.

This clone was found a few times. J is TRBJ1-1 and V is TRBV25-1; no definite D call. CDR1 MGHDK and CDR2 SYGVNS come from the germline V gene. V shed 0 bases and J shed 4 bases, with 6 bases lying between them. This CDR3 has 13 residues. The CDR3 nucleotides are TGTGCCAGCAGTGAATATCTAGCCACTGAAGCTTTCTTT. As protein: CASSEYLATEAFF.

J is TRBJ2-5 and V is TRBV7-2; TRBD2 agrees at 14 bases. J lost 5 bases, V lost 5 bases, and 10 bases had no gene match. Germline V CDR1 and CDR2: SGHTA, FQGNSA. There are 17 residues in the CDR3. The CDR3 region is CASSQTSGRASGETQYF. DNA for the CDR3: TGTGCCAGCAGCCAGACTAGCGGGAGGGCCTCGGGGGAGACCCAGTACTTC.

The chain is built from TRBV4-1 and TRBJ1-2, with 7 bases aligning to TRBD1. Germline lookup yields CDR1 MGHRA and CDR2 YSYEKL. After removal of 2 bases from V and 0 bases from J, the junction contained 6 bases not matched to a gene. CDR3 size: 16 residues. The CDR3 DNA reads as TGCGCCAGCAGCCAAACTTCGGACAGGCCTAACTATGGCTACACCTTC. It is translated as CASSQTSDRPNYGYTF.

This clone came up a few times. The V call is TRBV27, the J call TRBJ1-1; TRBD1 matches at 7 bases. Germline trimming cut 4 bases from V and 4 bases from J; bases unmatched to any gene: 6. Germline V gene lookup returns CDR1 MNHEY and CDR2 SMNVEV (reference sequence). The CDR3 is 14 residues long. CDR3 DNA: TGTGCCAGCAGTTCCACAGGGACAGTCACTGAAGCTTTCTTT. The encoded protein is CASSSTGTVTEAFF.

The chain links TRBV9 to TRBJ1-3, with 7 bases identical to TRBD1. The CDR3 has 15 amino acids. Trimming cost V 4 bases and J 0 bases; bases outside gene matches: 4. Germline assignment: CDR1 SGDLS and CDR2 YYNGEE. The CDR3 sequence: CASSPDRASGNTIYF. In DNA, the CDR3 is TGTGCCAGCAGCCCAGACAGGGCCTCTGGAAACACCATATATTTT.

This clone came up a few times. This chain links TRBV10-3 with TRBJ2-5; a weak D match, TRBD1 (5 bases). Trimming pared 6 bases from V and 2 bases from J, leaving 10 bases between. CDR1 is ENHRY and CDR2 is SYGVKD in the germline V gene. The CDR3 totals 13 residues. In DNA form, the CDR3 reads TGTGCCATCAGAGACAGTCCTCAAGAGACCCAGTACTTC. It is translated as CAIRDSPQETQYF.

This clone showed up many times. This rearrangement joins TRBV4-2 to TRBJ2-7; 7 positions match TRBD1. The CDR3 is 15 residues long. Germline V gene data show CDR1 as LGHNA and CDR2 as YNFKEQ. The ends lost 1 base at V and 4 bases at J; junction bases unmatched: 7. CDR3 amino acids: CASSQVGTGEYEQYF. In DNA form, the CDR3 reads TGTGCCAGCAGCCAAGTCGGTACAGGGGAGTACGAGCAGTACTTC.

The chain employs TRBV5-6 and TRBJ2-7, with D unclear. The germline V gene encodes CDR1 SGHDT and CDR2 YYEEEE. Between the trimmed V and J ends, which lost 5 bases and 3 bases, there was a span of 9 bases. The CDR3 is 12 residues long. The CDR3, as DNA: TGTGCCAGCAGTCTGCCGGGCTACGAGCAGTACTTC. Translated: CASSLPGYEQYF.

The gene calls are TRBV29-1 and TRBJ2-3, with D maybe TRBD2 (5 bases). The V gene lost 4 bases and the J gene lost 0 bases, with 11 bases spanning the gap. Germline CDR1 is SQVTM and CDR2 is ANQGSEA. The CDR3 loop spans 14 amino acids. The CDR3 region has the DNA TGCAGCGTTGGGGCGGGTACTAGCACAGATACGCAGTATTTT. Protein product: CSVGAGTSTDTQYF.

This clone was recorded a few times. V and J are TRBV18 and TRBJ1-1; D might be TRBD1 (5 bases). The CDR3 is 14 residues long. The germline gives CDR1 KGHSH, CDR2 LQKENI. The V gene lost 0 bases and the J gene lost 6 bases, with 11 bases spanning the gap. As DNA, the CDR3 is TGTGCCAGCTCACCACCGACTCCAGGGTCTGAAGCTTTCTTT. Translating it yields CASSPPTPGSEAFF.

The chain uses TRBV14 and TRBJ2-7; a weak D match, TRBD1 (5 bases). Germline V gene lookup returns CDR1 SGHDN and CDR2 FVKESK. The germline V and J ends were trimmed by 4 bases and 4 bases, with 11 bases remaining between them. The CDR3 contains 13 residues. CDR3 DNA: TGTGCCAGCAGCCTGGGGCTACAGTACGAGCAGTACTTC. This translates into CASSLGLQYEQYF.

The rearrangement joins TRBV28 to TRBJ2-5, with 8 bases fitting TRBD2. Germline V gene lookup returns CDR1 MDHEN and CDR2 SYDVKM. Losses at the gene ends were 8 bases for V and 5 bases for J; bases not matched to a gene: 13. The CDR3 contains 15 residues. CDR3 region: CASATGGGLAETQYF. DNA of the CDR3: TGTGCCAGCGCTACAGGTGGAGGACTAGCCGAGACCCAGTACTTC.

The V and J genes are TRBV29-1 and TRBJ2-5; 10 bases are shared with TRBD1. J lost 3 bases, V lost 7 bases, and 2 bases had no gene match. CDR1 is SQVTM, CDR2 ANQGSEA, per germline. CDR3 size: 12 residues. The CDR3 DNA follows: TGCAGCGCGGGGACAGGGGAAGAGACCCAGTACTTC. The encoded protein is CSAGTGEETQYF.